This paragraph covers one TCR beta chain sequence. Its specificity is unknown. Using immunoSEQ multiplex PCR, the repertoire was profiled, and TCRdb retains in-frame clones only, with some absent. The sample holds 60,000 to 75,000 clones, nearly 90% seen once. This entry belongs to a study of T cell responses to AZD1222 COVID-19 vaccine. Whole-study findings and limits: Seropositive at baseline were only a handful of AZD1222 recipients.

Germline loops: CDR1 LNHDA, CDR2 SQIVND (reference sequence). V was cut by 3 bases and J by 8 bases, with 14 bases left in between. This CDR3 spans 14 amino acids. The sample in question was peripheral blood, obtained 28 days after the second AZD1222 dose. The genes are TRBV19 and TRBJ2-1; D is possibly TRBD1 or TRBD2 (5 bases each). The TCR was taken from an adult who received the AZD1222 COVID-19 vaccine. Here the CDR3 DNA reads TGTGCCAGTAGTATCGGGGACCTCTCTTATGAGCAGTTCTTC. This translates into CASSIGDLSYEQFF. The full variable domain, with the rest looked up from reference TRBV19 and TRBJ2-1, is DGGITQSPKYLFRKEGQNVTLSCEQNLNHDAMYWYRQDPGQGLRLIYYSQIVNDFQKGDIAEGYSVSREKKESFPLTVTSAQKNPTAFYLCASSIGDLSYEQFFGPGTRLTVL.